This T cell receptor (beta chain) stems from a study of T cell changes during pregnancy in multiple sclerosis. The CDR3 spans 13 residues. From germline, CDR1 is LNHDA and CDR2 SQIVND (reference sequence). V shed 3 bases, J shed 8 bases, and the junction held 6 bases outside the gene matches. TCRdb's table, derived via immunoSEQ multiplex PCR, lists solely in-frame clones and lacks some. The sample yields over 70,000 clones, around 94% seen once. The source is a female donor with multiple sclerosis, enrolled in a pregnancy study. Material: peripheral blood, obtained in the third trimester of pregnancy. The V and J genes are TRBV19 and TRBJ1-2; 7 nucleotides line up with TRBD1. The CDR3 bases are TGTGCCAGTAGTATCCTCGGACAGGAGGGCTACACCTTC. It yields the protein CASSILGQEGYTF.